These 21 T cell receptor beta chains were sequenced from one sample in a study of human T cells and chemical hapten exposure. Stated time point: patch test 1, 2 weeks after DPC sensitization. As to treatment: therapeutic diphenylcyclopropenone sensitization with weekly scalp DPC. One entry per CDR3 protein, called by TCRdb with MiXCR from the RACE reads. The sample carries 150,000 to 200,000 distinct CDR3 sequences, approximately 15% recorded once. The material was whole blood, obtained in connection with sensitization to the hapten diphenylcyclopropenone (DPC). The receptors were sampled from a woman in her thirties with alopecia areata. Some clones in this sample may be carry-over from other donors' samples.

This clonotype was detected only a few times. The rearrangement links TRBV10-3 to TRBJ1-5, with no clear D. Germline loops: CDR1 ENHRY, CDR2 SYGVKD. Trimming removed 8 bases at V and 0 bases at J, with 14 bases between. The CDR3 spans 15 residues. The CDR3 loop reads CAISQHGDSNQPQHF. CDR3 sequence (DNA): TGTGCCATCTCCCAACATGGAGATAGCAATCAGCCCCAGCATTTT.

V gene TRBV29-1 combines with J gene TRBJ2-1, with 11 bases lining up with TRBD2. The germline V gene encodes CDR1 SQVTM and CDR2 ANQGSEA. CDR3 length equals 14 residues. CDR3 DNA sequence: TGCAGTGAAACGGGACTAGCGGTATACAATGAGCAGTTCTTC. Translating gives CSETGLAVYNEQFF.

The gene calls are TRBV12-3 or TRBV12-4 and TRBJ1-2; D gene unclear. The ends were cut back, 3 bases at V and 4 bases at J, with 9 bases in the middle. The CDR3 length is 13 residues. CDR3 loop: CASSLSRFYGYTF. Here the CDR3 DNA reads TGTGCCAGCAGTTTGTCCAGGTTCTATGGCTACACCTTC.

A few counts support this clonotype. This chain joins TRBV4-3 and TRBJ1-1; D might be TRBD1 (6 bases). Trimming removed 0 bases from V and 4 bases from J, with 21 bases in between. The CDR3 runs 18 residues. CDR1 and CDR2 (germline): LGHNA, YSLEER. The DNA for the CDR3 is TGCGCCAGCAGCCAAGATCTGCGTGCAGGGGCGGTTATCACTGAAGCTTTCTTT. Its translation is CASSQDLRAGAVITEAFF.

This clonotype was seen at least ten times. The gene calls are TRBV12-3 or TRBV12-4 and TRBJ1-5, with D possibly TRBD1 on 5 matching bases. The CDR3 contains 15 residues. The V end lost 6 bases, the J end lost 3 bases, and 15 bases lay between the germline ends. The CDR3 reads CASSPLRGPNQPQHF. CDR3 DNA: TGTGCCAGCAGCCCGCTCCGGGGACCCAATCAGCCCCAGCATTTT.

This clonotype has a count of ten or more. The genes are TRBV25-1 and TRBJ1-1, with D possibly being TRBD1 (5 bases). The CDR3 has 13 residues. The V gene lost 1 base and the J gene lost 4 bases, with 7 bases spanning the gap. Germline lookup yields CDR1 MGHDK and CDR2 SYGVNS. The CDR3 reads CASSELRGTEAFF. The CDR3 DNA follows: TGTGCCAGCAGTGAATTAAGGGGCACTGAAGCTTTCTTT.

CDR3 bases: TGTGCCAGCTCACCCCGAACGAAAGAGACCCAGTACTTC. Its translation: CASSPRTKETQYF. The chain couples TRBV18 to TRBJ2-5, with D unresolved. CDR3 length equals 13 residues. Germline V gives CDR1 KGHSH, CDR2 LQKENI. Deletions cut 3 bases from V and 3 bases from J, with 8 bases between.

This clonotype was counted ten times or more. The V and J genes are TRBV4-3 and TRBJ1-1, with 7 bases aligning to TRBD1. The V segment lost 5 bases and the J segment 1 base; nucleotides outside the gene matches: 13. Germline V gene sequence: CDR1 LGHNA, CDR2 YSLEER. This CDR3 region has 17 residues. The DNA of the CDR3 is TGCGCCAGCAGCTTTCAGATTTCCGGGACAGCGAACACTGAAGCTTTCTTT. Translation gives CASSFQISGTANTEAFF.

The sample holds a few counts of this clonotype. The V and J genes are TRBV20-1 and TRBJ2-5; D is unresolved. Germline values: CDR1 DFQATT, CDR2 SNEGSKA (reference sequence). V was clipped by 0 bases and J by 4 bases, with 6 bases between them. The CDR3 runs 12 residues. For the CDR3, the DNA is TGCAGTGCTAGAGATCTCGGAGAGACCCAGTACTTC. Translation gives CSARDLGETQYF.

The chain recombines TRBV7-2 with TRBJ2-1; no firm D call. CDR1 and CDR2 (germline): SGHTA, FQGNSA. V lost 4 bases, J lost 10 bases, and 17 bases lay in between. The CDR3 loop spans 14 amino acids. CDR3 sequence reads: CASSSKLLQWEQFF. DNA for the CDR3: TGTGCCAGCAGCTCCAAACTGTTACAATGGGAGCAGTTCTTC.

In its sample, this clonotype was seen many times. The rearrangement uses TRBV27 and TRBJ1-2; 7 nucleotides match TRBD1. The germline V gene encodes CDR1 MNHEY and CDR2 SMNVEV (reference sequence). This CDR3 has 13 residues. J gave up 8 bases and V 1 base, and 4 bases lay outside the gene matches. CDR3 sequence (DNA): TGTGCCAGCAGTTTATGGGCAGGGGGAGGCTACACCTTC. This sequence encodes CASSLWAGGGYTF.

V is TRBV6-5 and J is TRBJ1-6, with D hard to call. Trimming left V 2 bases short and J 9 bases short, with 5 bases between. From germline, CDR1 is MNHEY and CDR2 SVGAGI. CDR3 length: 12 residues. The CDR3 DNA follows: TGTGCCAGCAGTTACCCGTCTTCACCCCTCCACTTT. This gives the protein CASSYPSSPLHF.

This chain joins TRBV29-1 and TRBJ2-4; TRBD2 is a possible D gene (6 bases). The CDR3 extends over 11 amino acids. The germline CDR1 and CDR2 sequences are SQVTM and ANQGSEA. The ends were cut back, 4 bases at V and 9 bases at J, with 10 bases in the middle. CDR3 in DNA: TGCAGCGTTGGGATTAGCGGCATTCAGTACTTC. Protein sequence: CSVGISGIQYF.

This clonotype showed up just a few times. Written as DNA, the CDR3 is TGTGCCAGCAGCTCCGGGACAGGATTAGTGAATGAGCAGTTCTTC. Its translation: CASSSGTGLVNEQFF. The gene calls are TRBV7-8 and TRBJ2-1; 8 bases line up with TRBD1. Germline V gene data show CDR1 as SGHVS and CDR2 as FQNEAQ. The CDR3 consists of 15 residues. Losses at the gene ends were 4 bases for V and 7 bases for J; bases not matched to a gene: 9.

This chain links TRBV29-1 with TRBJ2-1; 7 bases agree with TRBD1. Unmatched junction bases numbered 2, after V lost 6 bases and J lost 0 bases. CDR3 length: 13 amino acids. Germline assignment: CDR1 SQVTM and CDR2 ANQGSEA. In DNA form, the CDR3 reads TGCAGCGTGGGGGACAGCTCCTACAATGAGCAGTTCTTC. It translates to CSVGDSSYNEQFF.

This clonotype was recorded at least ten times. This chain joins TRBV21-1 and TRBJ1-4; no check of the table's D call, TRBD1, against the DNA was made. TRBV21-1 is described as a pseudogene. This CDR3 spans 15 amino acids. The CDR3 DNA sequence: TGTGCCAGCAGCAATGCGGACAGCTACTGTGAAAAACTGTTTTTT. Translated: CASSNADSYCEKLFF.

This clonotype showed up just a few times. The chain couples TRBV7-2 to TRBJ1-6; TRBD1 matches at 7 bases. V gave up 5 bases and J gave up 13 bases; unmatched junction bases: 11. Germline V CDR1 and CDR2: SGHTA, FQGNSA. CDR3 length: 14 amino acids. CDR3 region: CASSKGQHGSPLHF. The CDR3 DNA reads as TGTGCCAGCAGCAAGGGACAGCATGGGTCGCCCCTCCACTTT.

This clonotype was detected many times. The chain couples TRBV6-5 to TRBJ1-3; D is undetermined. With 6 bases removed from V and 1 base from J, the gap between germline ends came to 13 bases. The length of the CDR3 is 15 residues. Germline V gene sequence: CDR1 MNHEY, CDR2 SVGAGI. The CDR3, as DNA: TGTGCCAGCAGGTTTGACGGTCTTTCTGGAAACACCATATATTTT. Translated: CASRFDGLSGNTIYF.

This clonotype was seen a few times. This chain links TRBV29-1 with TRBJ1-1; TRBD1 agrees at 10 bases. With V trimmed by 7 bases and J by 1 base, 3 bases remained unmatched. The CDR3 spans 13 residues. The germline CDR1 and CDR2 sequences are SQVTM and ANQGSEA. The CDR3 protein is CSARTGGNTEAFF. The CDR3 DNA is TGCAGCGCACGGACAGGGGGGAACACTGAAGCTTTCTTT.

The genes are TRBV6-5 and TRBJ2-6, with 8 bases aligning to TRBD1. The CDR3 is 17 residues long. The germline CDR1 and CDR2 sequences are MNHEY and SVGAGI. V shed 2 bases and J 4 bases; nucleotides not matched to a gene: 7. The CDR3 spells CASSYGQGASGANVLTF. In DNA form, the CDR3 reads TGTGCCAGCAGTTACGGCCAGGGGGCGTCCGGGGCCAACGTCCTGACTTTC.

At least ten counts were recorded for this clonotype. The DNA for the CDR3 is TGTGCCAGTAGTAGCCTTGGGCAGCCAGCCGATAACTATGGCTACACCTTC. Its protein product is CASSSLGQPADNYGYTF. The rearrangement joins TRBV19 to TRBJ1-2; unclear D gene. The germline V gene has CDR1 LNHDA and CDR2 SQIVND (reference sequence). V dropped 4 bases and J dropped 1 base, with 19 bases sitting between them. This CDR3 comprises 17 residues. The full variable domain, rest sourced from reference TRBV19 and TRBJ1-2, is DGGITQSPKYLFRKEGQNVTLSCEQNLNHDAMYWYRQDPGQGLRLIYYSQIVNDFQKGDIAEGYSVSREKKESFPLTVTSAQKNPTAFYLCASSSLGQPADNYGYTFGSGTRLTVV.